The rows below give T cell receptor beta chains drawn from one sample of a study of T cell responses to AZD1222 COVID-19 vaccine. Measured with immunoSEQ multiplex PCR; TCRdb has only the in-frame clones, and not every one. Of some 150,000 clones in the sample, approximately 92% were seen once. Sequenced material: peripheral blood, taken 28 days after the second AZD1222 dose. Receptor source: an adult who received the AZD1222 COVID-19 vaccine. The CDR3 runs from the conserved cysteine through the conserved F or W. D genes are given only for firm matches. Some rows have no size entry. The others give once, few or many, or a class for an expanded clone.

size: NA; V: TRBV6-5; D: NA; J: TRBJ1-6; CDR3: CASSYLEGYSSPLHF; DNA: TGTGCCAGCAGTTACCTCGAGGGGTACAGTTCACCCCTCCACTTT
size: NA; V: TRBV7-8; D: NA; J: TRBJ2-1; CDR3: CASSPPRGRSYNEQFF; DNA: TGTGCCAGCAGCCCCCCCAGAGGACGGTCCTACAATGAGCAGTTCTTC
size: NA; V: TRBV24-1; D: NA; J: TRBJ2-1; CDR3: CATSDSSGYNEQFF; DNA: TGTGCCACCAGTGATTCATCGGGGTACAATGAGCAGTTCTTC
size: NA; V: TRBV11-2; D: TRBD1; J: TRBJ1-6; CDR3: CASSLRQGDNSPLHF; DNA: TGTGCCAGCAGCCTCCGACAGGGCGATAATTCACCCCTCCACTTT
size: once; V: TRBV7-9; D: NA; J: TRBJ1-2; CDR3: CASSLLPGNYGYTF; DNA: TGTGCCAGCAGCTTACTTCCAGGGAACTATGGCTACACCTTC
size: NA; V: TRBV27; D: NA; J: TRBJ1-1; CDR3: CASSEGGVTAFF; DNA: TGTGCCAGCAGTGAGGGAGGGGTTACCGCTTTCTTT
size: once; V: TRBV6-5; D: TRBD2; J: TRBJ2-7; CDR3: CASRSLAGAYEQYF; DNA: TGTGCCAGCAGGTCCCTAGCGGGAGCCTACGAGCAGTACTTC
size: NA; V: TRBV6-5; D: TRBD1; J: TRBJ2-7; CDR3: CASSYSGTGSYEQYF; DNA: TGTGCCAGCAGTTACTCTGGGACAGGGAGCTACGAGCAGTACTTC
size: NA; V: TRBV20-1; D: NA; J: TRBJ2-1; CDR3: CSAPRFGEQFF; DNA: TGCAGTGCCCCCCGCTTCGGTGAGCAGTTCTTC
size: NA; V: TRBV28; D: NA; J: TRBJ1-2; CDR3: CASGVRVQGYTF; DNA: TGTGCCAGCGGAGTCAGGGTGCAGGGCTACACCTTC
size: NA; V: TRBV5-8; D: TRBD2; J: TRBJ2-3; CDR3: CASSLTGTSGSGYTQYF; DNA: TGTGCCAGCAGCCTAACAGGGACTAGCGGGAGTGGTTATACGCAGTATTTT
size: NA; V: TRBV4-1; D: NA; J: TRBJ2-5; CDR3: CASSHRVMETQYF; DNA: TGCGCCAGCAGCCACAGGGTAATGGAGACCCAGTACTTC
size: NA; V: TRBV27; D: NA; J: TRBJ1-1; CDR3: CASDTKGFPEAFF; DNA: TGTGCCAGCGACACCAAGGGGTTCCCTGAAGCTTTCTTT
size: NA; V: TRBV9; D: NA; J: TRBJ1-3; CDR3: CASSVLTDPRNTIYF; DNA: TGTGCCAGCAGCGTACTAACGGACCCAAGAAACACCATATATTTT
size: NA; V: TRBV6-6; D: NA; J: TRBJ1-5; CDR3: CASNQQGSNQPQHF; DNA: TGTGCCAGCAACCAACAGGGTAGCAATCAGCCCCAGCATTTT
size: NA; V: TRBV10-1; D: NA; J: TRBJ2-7; CDR3: CATPASQLEDEQYF; DNA: TGCGCCACCCCGGCTAGCCAACTTGAGGACGAGCAGTACTTC
size: once; V: TRBV29-1; D: NA; J: TRBJ2-5; CDR3: CSVLGGQGTLGETQYF; DNA: TGCAGCGTTTTAGGAGGGCAGGGCACCCTCGGGGAGACCCAGTACTTC